These 21 T cell receptor beta chains originate from one sample sequenced in a study of shared clonotypes between healthy human individuals. This table comes from immunoSEQ multiplex PCR, and its TCRdb copy is limited to in-frame clones, with some not included. Here the sample spans under 700,000 clones, 85% to 95% being singletons. Selected positively for CCR7 and CD45RO-negative, naive CD8 cells excluded terminally differentiated effector memory CD45RA+ cells. The sample comprised naive CD8+ T cells sorted from blood. The source of these receptors is a woman younger than 45 in good health.

This clone came up once. The same CDR3 can be traced to other DNA sequences in this sample. The chain employs TRBV9 and TRBJ1-3; D unresolved. Germline V gene lookup returns CDR1 SGDLS and CDR2 YYNGEE. V dropped 1 base and J dropped 1 base, with 6 bases sitting between them. The CDR3 runs 14 residues. CDR3 residues: CASSVRGSGNTIYF. In DNA form, the CDR3 reads TGTGCCAGCAGCGTAAGAGGTTCTGGAAACACCATATATTTT. Complete variable domain (other parts from reference TRBV9 and TRBJ1-3): DSGVTQTPKHLITATGQRVTLRCSPRSGDLSVYWYQQSLDQGLQFLIQYYNGEERAKGNILERFSAQQFPDLHSELNLSSLELGDSALYFCASSVRGSGNTIYFGEGSWLTVV.

V gene TRBV7-9 combines with J gene TRBJ2-1; maybe TRBD1 (6 bases). CDR3 length: 15 residues. V lost 2 bases to trimming and J lost 0 bases, with 8 bases between them. Germline V gene lookup returns CDR1 SEHNR and CDR2 FQNEAQ (reference sequence). CDR3 amino acids: CASSLQGSSYNEQFF. CDR3 nucleotides: TGTGCCAGCAGCTTACAGGGGAGCTCCTACAATGAGCAGTTCTTC.

The chain couples TRBV5-4 to TRBJ1-2; no reliable D call. CDR1 and CDR2 (germline): SGHNT, YYREEE (reference sequence). There are 15 residues in the CDR3. V gave up 4 bases and J gave up 4 bases, with 17 bases separating them. The CDR3 nucleotides are TGTGCCAGCAGCGCCCCTGGGGATTTCGGCTATGGCTACACCTTC. This sequence encodes CASSAPGDFGYGYTF.

This clone was recorded only once. The chain links TRBV4-1 to TRBJ2-1, with TRBD2 matching over 12 bases. CDR1 is MGHRA, CDR2 YSYEKL, per germline. The V and J ends lost 0 bases and 8 bases, in that order; junction bases with no gene match: 2. The CDR3 extends over 15 amino acids. The CDR3 is CASSQETSGSYEQFF. The CDR3 DNA reads as TGCGCCAGCAGCCAAGAGACTAGCGGGAGCTATGAGCAGTTCTTC.

The chain couples TRBV5-1 to TRBJ2-7; 14 bases agree with TRBD2. After removal of 0 bases from V and 0 bases from J, the junction contained 5 bases not matched to a gene. Germline lookup yields CDR1 SGHRS and CDR2 YFSETQ. The CDR3 runs to 18 residues. CDR3 bases: TGCGCCAGCAGCTTGGGGCGACTAGCGGGAGGGAGCTCCTACGAGCAGTACTTC. Protein: CASSLGRLAGGSSYEQYF.

This clone occurred once. The J gene is TRBJ2-7, the V gene TRBV7-2, with TRBD2 matching 11 bases. The junction had 9 bases not matched to a gene; V was cut back by 1 base and J by 4 bases. CDR1 and CDR2 from the germline V gene are SGHTA and FQGNSA. This CDR3 is 17 amino acids long. CDR3 DNA sequence: TGTGCCAGCAGCTTAGAACTAGCGGGAGTGGGGGCGTACGAGCAGTACTTC. This translates into CASSLELAGVGAYEQYF.

A single count supports this clone. The genes are TRBV9 and TRBJ2-1; TRBD2 matches 16 bases. The CDR3 consists of 18 residues. V lost 0 bases, J lost 4 bases, and 4 bases stayed unmatched. Germline V lookup: CDR1 SGDLS, CDR2 YYNGEE. The CDR3 reads CASSVEGLAGGPYNEQFF. CDR3 in DNA: TGTGCCAGCAGCGTAGAGGGACTAGCGGGAGGGCCTTACAATGAGCAGTTCTTC.

This clone was counted a few times. Other nucleotide sequences from this sample produce the same CDR3. This sequence joins TRBV27 and TRBJ1-1; no reliable D call. There are 12 residues in the CDR3. CDR1 is MNHEY and CDR2 is SMNVEV in the germline V gene (reference sequence). V was trimmed by 6 bases and J by 1 base, leaving 6 bases between them. CDR3: CASRTGNTEAFF. The CDR3 bases are TGTGCCAGCAGGACGGGGAACACTGAAGCTTTCTTT.

Concerning this clone: Other DNA variants within this sample encode the same CDR3. The V gene is TRBV9, the J gene TRBJ2-5, with 7 bases aligning to TRBD2. This CDR3 comprises 15 residues. Germline V gene sequence: CDR1 SGDLS, CDR2 YYNGEE. With 0 bases clipped from V and 1 base from J, the junction kept 3 bases outside the gene matches. CDR3: CASSVVSGGQETQYF. CDR3 coding DNA: TGTGCCAGCAGCGTAGTTTCGGGAGGCCAAGAGACCCAGTACTTC. Supplemented by reference TRBV9 and TRBJ2-5, the full variable domain reads DSGVTQTPKHLITATGQRVTLRCSPRSGDLSVYWYQQSLDQGLQFLIQYYNGEERAKGNILERFSAQQFPDLHSELNLSSLELGDSALYFCASSVVSGGQETQYFGPGTRLLVL.

CDR3 residues: CASSYSTQGLEAFF. In nucleotides, the CDR3 is TGTGCCAGCAGTTACAGTACTCAGGGCCTCGAAGCTTTCTTT. This chain joins TRBV6-5 and TRBJ1-1, with a possible D match to TRBD1 (5 bases). CDR1 is MNHEY, CDR2 SVGAGI, per germline. Trimming took off 2 bases at V and 8 bases at J, with 15 bases between the two ends. CDR3 length: 14 residues.

The rearrangement uses TRBV6-1 and TRBJ2-3, with 10 positions matching TRBD2. From germline, CDR1 is MNHNS and CDR2 SASEGT. With V trimmed by 3 bases and J by 1 base, 10 bases remained unmatched. The CDR3 loop spans 18 amino acids. The CDR3 nucleotides read TGTGCCAGCAGTGAGATGGGACTAGCGCATGCACGCACAGATACGCAGTATTTT. This translates into CASSEMGLAHARTDTQYF.

This clone was picked up one time. V and J are TRBV10-2 and TRBJ2-7; D is ambiguous. The V end lost 6 bases, the J end lost 6 bases, and 18 bases lay between the germline ends. The CDR3 covers 14 residues. Per the germline V gene, CDR1 is WSHSY and CDR2 is SAAADI. The CDR3 DNA reads as TGCGCCAGCAGACGACGGACCTTTCGTTTCGAGCAGTACTTC. Translated: CASRRRTFRFEQYF.

The chain uses TRBV4-1 and TRBJ1-2; TRBD1 aligns across 10 bases. Germline CDR1 reads MGHRA; CDR2 reads YSYEKL. This CDR3 region has 15 residues. Unmatched junction bases numbered 9, after V lost 3 bases and J lost 8 bases. CDR3: CASSQERTGGSGYTF. CDR3 in DNA: TGCGCCAGCAGCCAGGAAAGGACAGGGGGTAGCGGCTACACCTTC.

The gene calls are TRBV5-4 and TRBJ2-2; D tentatively fits TRBD1 or TRBD2 (5 bases each). This CDR3 comprises 16 residues. From germline, CDR1 is SGHNT and CDR2 YYREEE (reference sequence). Between the trimmed V and J ends, which lost 4 bases and 4 bases, there was a span of 17 bases. The CDR3: CASSALGTRGTGELFF. In DNA, the CDR3 is TGTGCCAGCAGCGCTCTCGGGACCCGGGGCACCGGGGAGCTGTTTTTT.

This chain links TRBV11-2 with TRBJ1-2; D remains unclear. The CDR3 is made up of 15 amino acids. Trimming took 5 bases from V and 4 from J, leaving 17 bases between them. The V gene's germline CDR1 is SGHAT and CDR2 FQNNGV. The CDR3 region has the DNA TGTGCCAGCAGCAGTTTTGAGGGAGACATCTATGGCTACACCTTC. Translation gives CASSSFEGDIYGYTF.

The chain recombines TRBV6-5 with TRBJ1-4, with 9 positions matching TRBD1. CDR3 length: 14 amino acids. The germline CDR1 and CDR2 sequences are MNHEY and SVGAGI. J was trimmed by 8 bases and V by 5 bases; bases with no gene match: 6. CDR3 residues: CASSTGQGPEKLFF. CDR3 nucleotide sequence: TGTGCCAGCAGTACAGGACAGGGGCCGGAAAAACTGTTTTTT.

The CDR3 here is CASSFGYNTEAFF. The CDR3 region has the DNA TGTGCCAGCAGTTTTGGGTATAACACTGAAGCTTTCTTT. This chain connects TRBV27 to TRBJ1-1; D gene unclear. Trimming stripped 3 bases from V and 2 bases from J, with 7 bases between. The CDR3 is made up of 13 amino acids. The germline V gene has CDR1 MNHEY and CDR2 SMNVEV (reference sequence).

The chain is built from TRBV7-9 and TRBJ2-5; 9 bases are a match to TRBD1. TRBJ2-7 matches the DNA end more closely, so the J call is doubtful. The V gene's germline CDR1 is SEHNR and CDR2 FQNEAQ (reference sequence). The CDR3 is 16 amino acids. The CDR3 protein is CASSPSRDRASYEQYF. DNA for the CDR3: TGTGCCAGCAGCCCTTCACGGGACAGGGCGTCCTACGAGCAGTACTTC.

This chain links TRBV4-1 with TRBJ1-4, with D unclear. There are 16 residues in the CDR3. The germline gives CDR1 MGHRA, CDR2 YSYEKL. The V end was cut by 1 base, the J end by 0 bases, with 9 bases between. CDR3 in amino acids: CASSQGPHTTNEKLFF. The CDR3 nucleotides read TGCGCCAGCAGCCAAGGCCCCCACACAACTAATGAAAAACTGTTTTTT.

CDR3 amino acids: CASSTGGVRYGYTF. For the CDR3, the DNA is TGTGCCAGCAGTACAGGGGGCGTTCGCTATGGCTACACCTTC. The V and J genes are TRBV28 and TRBJ1-2; 9 nucleotides agree with TRBD1. V trimming: 5 bases; J trimming: 4 bases; junction bases outside the gene matches: 5. CDR1 and CDR2 (germline): MDHEN, SYDVKM. The CDR3 loop spans 14 amino acids.

The genes are TRBV27 and TRBJ2-1; D is possibly TRBD2 (5 bases). V lost 6 bases to trimming and J lost 1 base, with 13 bases between them. The CDR3 has 15 residues. The germline gives CDR1 MNHEY, CDR2 SMNVEV (reference sequence). CDR3 DNA: TGTGCCAGCAGGAGTCGGGGTGGGTCCTACAATGAGCAGTTCTTC. Translating gives CASRSRGGSYNEQFF.